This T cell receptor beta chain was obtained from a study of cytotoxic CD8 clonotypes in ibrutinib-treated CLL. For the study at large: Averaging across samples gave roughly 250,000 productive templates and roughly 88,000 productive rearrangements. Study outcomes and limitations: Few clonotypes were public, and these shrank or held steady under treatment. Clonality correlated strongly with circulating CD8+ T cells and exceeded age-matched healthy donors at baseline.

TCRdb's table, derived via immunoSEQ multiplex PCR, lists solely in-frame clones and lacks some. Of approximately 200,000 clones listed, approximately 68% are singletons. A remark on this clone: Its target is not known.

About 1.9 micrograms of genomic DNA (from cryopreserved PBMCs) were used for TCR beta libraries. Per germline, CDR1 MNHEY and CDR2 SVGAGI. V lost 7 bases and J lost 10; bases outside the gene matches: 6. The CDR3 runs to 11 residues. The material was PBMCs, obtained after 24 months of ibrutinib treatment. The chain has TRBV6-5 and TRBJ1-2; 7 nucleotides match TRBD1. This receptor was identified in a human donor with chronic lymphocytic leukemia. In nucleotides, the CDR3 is TGTGCCAGCATCAACAGGGGTGACTACACCTTC. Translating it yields CASINRGDYTF.